Following are 31 T cell receptor beta chains from one sample sequenced in a study of blood T cells in healthy people across ages. Primed by a sample-barcoded 5' primer and a J-beta primer mix, a second PCR proceeded for about 6 to 11 cycles. MiXCR, applied by TCRdb to the 5' RACE reads, yields one record per CDR3 protein. The sample contains 700,000 to 800,000 distinct CDR3 sequences, roughly 45% of which appear only once. Input material: blood. The receptors originated from a woman aged 55-69 years in good health.

The chain links TRBV20-1 to TRBJ2-7; TRBD2 agrees at 13 bases. V lost 4 bases to trimming and J lost 7 bases; unmatched junction nucleotides: 16. The CDR3 spans 17 residues. The V gene's germline CDR1 is DFQATT and CDR2 SNEGSKA (reference sequence). CDR3 protein: CSATPAIGLAGANEQYF. In DNA, the CDR3 is TGCAGTGCTACTCCCGCAATTGGACTAGCGGGAGCCAATGAGCAGTACTTC.

The gene calls are TRBV6-6 and TRBJ2-7; 9 bases agree with TRBD1. V lost 5 bases and J lost 3; bases outside the gene matches: 11. The CDR3 consists of 16 residues. Looked up from germline, CDR1 is MNHNY and CDR2 is SVGAGI (reference sequence). This CDR3 reads CASSAGGTGPDYEQYF. In DNA form, the CDR3 reads TGTGCCAGCAGTGCCGGAGGGACAGGGCCCGACTACGAGCAGTACTTC.

This clonotype showed up just once. The junction departs from the called germline gene at one end, perhaps through a read error. The rearrangement uses TRBV7-7 and TRBJ2-1, with 7 bases that match TRBD2. In germline, CDR1 is SSHAT, CDR2 FNYEAQ (reference sequence). The CDR3 spans 15 residues. CDR3 in DNA: TGTGCTAGCAGCTTGGGGACTACCTTCTACAATGAGCAGTTCTTC. Amino acids: CASSLGTTFYNEQFF.

This clonotype came up a few times. The gene calls are TRBV7-2 and TRBJ2-7, with 8 bases fitting TRBD2. CDR3 length: 14 amino acids. Per the germline V gene, CDR1 is SGHTA and CDR2 is FQGNSA. Unmatched junction bases numbered 10, after V lost 10 bases and J lost 2 bases. CDR3 in amino acids: CATGRGGSPYEQYF. The CDR3 region has the DNA TGTGCCACCGGTCGCGGGGGGTCACCCTACGAGCAGTACTTC.

This clonotype was detected a few times. DNA of the CDR3: TGTGCCAGCAGCCAAGGGCTAGCCGAATCCTACGAGCAGTACTTC. Protein sequence: CASSQGLAESYEQYF. The chain has TRBV3-1 and TRBJ2-7; tentatively, D is TRBD2 (5 bases). The CDR3 covers 15 residues. V lost 1 base and J lost 1, with 11 bases in between. CDR1 is LGHDT, CDR2 YNNKEL, per germline (reference sequence).

This chain joins TRBV29-1 and TRBJ2-1, with a tentative D call TRBD2 (5 bases). V was shortened by 6 bases and J by 6 bases, with 15 bases between the two germline ends. Germline V gives CDR1 SQVTM, CDR2 ANQGSEA. The CDR3 contains 13 residues. The CDR3 bases are TGCAGCGTCAAGGGAGTGGCAATCAATGAGCAGTTCTTC. It yields the protein CSVKGVAINEQFF.

The genes are TRBV5-6 and TRBJ2-1; D gene uncertain. Matching the DNA end better, TRBJ2-7 makes the J call doubtful. CDR3 length: 16 amino acids. In germline, CDR1 is SGHDT, CDR2 YYEEEE. Here the CDR3 DNA reads TGTGCCAGCAGCTTGGTCTATTCAAGCTCCTACAATGAGCAGTACTTC. It encodes CASSLVYSSSYNEQYF.

This chain links TRBV7-2 with TRBJ2-5; D might be TRBD1 (5 bases). The J call is in doubt because the DNA end fits TRBJ2-1 better. This CDR3 comprises 16 residues. Germline CDR1 and CDR2: SGHTA and FQGNSA. CDR3 protein: CASSLAPDSYQETQFF. CDR3 DNA: TGTGCCAGCAGCTTAGCGCCAGACAGCTACCAAGAGACCCAGTTCTTC.

The chain has TRBV6-1 and TRBJ2-7, with D hard to call. V was cut by 2 bases and J by 2 bases, with 10 bases left in between. Germline V gene lookup returns CDR1 MNHNS and CDR2 SASEGT. The CDR3 runs to 14 residues. The CDR3 loop reads CASSEIGRAYEQYF. Here the CDR3 DNA reads TGTGCCAGCAGTGAAATAGGTCGGGCCTACGAGCAGTACTTC.

V and J are TRBV7-2 and TRBJ2-5; D uncertain. CDR3 length: 15 residues. In germline, CDR1 is SGHTA, CDR2 FQGNSA. Trimming shortened V by 4 bases and J by 5 bases, and 17 bases separated the two germline ends. The CDR3 coding sequence is TGTGCCAGCAGCTCAACGTCCGGCGGCAGGGAGACCCAGTACTTC. Its translation: CASSSTSGGRETQYF.

The gene calls are TRBV15 and TRBJ2-1; D may match TRBD1 or TRBD2 (5 bases each). There are 16 residues in the CDR3. The V end lost 0 bases, the J end lost 6 bases, and 15 bases lay between the germline ends. Germline V lookup: CDR1 LNHNV, CDR2 YYDKDF (reference sequence). The DNA for the CDR3 is TGTGCCACCAGCAGAGAAAGGGACGTCTTGGGCAATGAGCAGTTCTTC. Its protein product is CATSRERDVLGNEQFF. The full variable domain, with the rest looked up from reference TRBV15 and TRBJ2-1, is DAMVIQNPRYQVTQFGKPVTLSCSQTLNHNVMYWYQQKSSQAPKLLFHYYDKDFNNEADTPDNFQSRRPNTSFCFLDIRSPGLGDTAMYLCATSRERDVLGNEQFFGPGTRLTVL.

This clonotype was seen repeatedly, ten times or more. The chain carries TRBV29-1 and TRBJ1-2; no clear D gene. The CDR3 is 14 residues long. The ends were cut back, 7 bases at V and 0 bases at J, with 15 bases in the middle. From germline, CDR1 is SQVTM and CDR2 ANQGSEA. This CDR3 is CSDRPSPPNYGYTF. The CDR3 bases are TGCAGCGACCGGCCCAGCCCTCCTAACTATGGCTACACCTTC. Looking up the rest from reference TRBV29-1 and TRBJ1-2 gives the full variable domain: SAVISQKPSRDICQRGTSLTIQCQVDSQVTMMFWYRQQPGQSLTLIATANQGSEATYESGFVIDKFPISRPNLTFSTLTVSNMSPEDSSIYLCSDRPSPPNYGYTFGSGTRLTVV.

This clonotype appeared a few times. This rearrangement joins TRBV7-2 to TRBJ1-5; D gene unclear. The germline V gene has CDR1 SGHTA and CDR2 FQGNSA. The V end lost 5 bases, the J end lost 4 bases, and 12 bases lay between the germline ends. This CDR3 spans 14 amino acids. The CDR3 protein is CASSPKYSNQPQHF. CDR3 nucleotide sequence: TGTGCCAGCAGCCCCAAGTACAGTAATCAGCCCCAGCATTTT.

This clonotype showed up many times. CDR3 sequence (DNA): TGTGCCAGCAACCCCAGAACGGATCTTGGCTACACCTTC. It is translated as CASNPRTDLGYTF. This chain connects TRBV2 to TRBJ1-2; D uncertain. Between the trimmed V and J ends, which lost 7 bases and 7 bases, there was a span of 16 bases. CDR1 and CDR2 (germline): SNHLY, FYNNEI. The CDR3 contains 13 residues.

This clonotype has only one observation. At one end, the junction sequence differs from germline, possibly due to a read error. This chain connects TRBV9 to TRBJ2-7; D unclear. CDR1 and CDR2 from the germline V gene are SGDLS and YYNGEE. The CDR3 totals 14 residues. CDR3 nucleotides: TGTGTCAGCAGCGTGGCCTCGCACAGTTACGAGCAGTACTTC. Translation: CVSSVASHSYEQYF.

The CDR3 DNA is TGCAGTGCTCCCAGGGGCGCAACTAATGAAAAACTGTTTTTT. It is translated as CSAPRGATNEKLFF. The genes are TRBV20-1 and TRBJ1-4; D is perhaps TRBD1 (6 bases). This CDR3 has 14 residues. The germline V and J ends were trimmed by 5 bases and 0 bases, with 10 bases remaining between them. Germline V gene lookup returns CDR1 DFQATT and CDR2 SNEGSKA (reference sequence).

The chain combines TRBV5-6 with TRBJ2-4; D not resolved. The tail of the sequence fits TRBJ2-7 better, so the J call may be wrong. CDR3 length: 12 amino acids. Germline V gives CDR1 SGHDT, CDR2 YYEEEE. The CDR3: CASSTTLYEQYF. The CDR3 nucleotides read TGTGCCAGCAGCACCACCCTATACGAGCAGTACTTC.

V is TRBV7-2 and J is TRBJ2-1; no clear D. This CDR3 has 16 residues. Deletions cut 5 bases from V and 0 bases from J, with 14 bases between. Germline V gene sequence: CDR1 SGHTA, CDR2 FQGNSA. DNA for the CDR3: TGTGCCAGCAGCCCCCACCCTAACTTCTCCTACAATGAGCAGTTCTTC. Protein product: CASSPHPNFSYNEQFF.

This clonotype was counted a few times. The chain recombines TRBV3-1 with TRBJ2-3; 10 positions agree with TRBD2. The CDR3 length is 18 residues. Trimming took 4 bases from V and 0 from J; bases not matched to a gene: 10. In germline, CDR1 is LGHDT, CDR2 YNNKEL (reference sequence). This chain's CDR3 is CASSPKRTSGLSTDTQYF. The CDR3 bases are TGTGCCAGCAGCCCTAAGAGGACTAGCGGATTAAGCACAGATACGCAGTATTTT.

This chain joins TRBV3-1 and TRBJ2-3, with 8 positions matching TRBD2. Germline CDR1 reads LGHDT; CDR2 reads YNNKEL (reference sequence). J lost 2 bases, V lost 4 bases, and 8 bases had no gene match. This CDR3 spans 16 amino acids. DNA for the CDR3: TGTGCCAGCAGCCGGCAGCCGGGACTAGTCACAGATACGCAGTATTTT. As protein: CASSRQPGLVTDTQYF.

This clonotype was counted only a few times. The chain carries TRBV7-9 and TRBJ2-7; D uncertain. V gave up 5 bases and J gave up 5 bases, with 19 bases separating them. This CDR3 spans 15 amino acids. CDR1 SEHNR and CDR2 FQNEAQ come from the germline V gene (reference sequence). CDR3 residues: CASSPVGLGSDEQYF. As DNA, the CDR3 is TGTGCCAGCAGCCCCGTAGGGCTCGGATCCGACGAGCAGTACTTC.

The gene calls are TRBV2 and TRBJ1-1, with D hard to call. Germline V lookup: CDR1 SNHLY, CDR2 FYNNEI. This CDR3 is 11 amino acids long. Trimming took off 0 bases at V and 12 bases at J, with 8 bases between the two ends. CDR3 residues: CASSEALGSFF. The CDR3 DNA sequence: TGTGCCAGCAGTGAAGCACTTGGATCTTTCTTT.

The genes are TRBV5-1 and TRBJ2-3; D gene ambiguous. Looked up from germline, CDR1 is SGHRS and CDR2 is YFSETQ. CDR3 size: 15 residues. V was clipped by 4 bases and J by 0 bases, with 12 bases between them. The CDR3 DNA sequence: TGCGCCAGCAGCCCTGACGGACCCAGCACAGATACGCAGTATTTT. As protein: CASSPDGPSTDTQYF. Combining the CDR3 with reference TRBV5-1 and TRBJ2-3 gives the whole variable domain KAGVTQTPRYLIKTRGQQVTLSCSPISGHRSVSWYQQTPGQGLQFLFEYFSETQRNKGNFPGRFSGRQFSNSRSEMNVSTLELGDSALYLCASSPDGPSTDTQYFGPGTRLTVL.

V and J are TRBV20-1 and TRBJ2-1; 10 nucleotides align to TRBD2. V dropped 7 bases and J dropped 1; count of bases not matched to a gene: 10. CDR1 and CDR2 from the germline V gene are DFQATT and SNEGSKA (reference sequence). The CDR3 sequence is 16 residues long. CDR3 residues: CSVSLLAGMSYNEQFF. The CDR3 region has the DNA TGCAGTGTTAGCTTACTAGCGGGGATGTCCTACAATGAGCAGTTCTTC.

The chain combines TRBV6-5 with TRBJ2-7, with D unresolved. The CDR3 contains 13 residues. CDR1 and CDR2 from the germline V gene are MNHEY and SVGAGI. V dropped 2 bases and J dropped 5 bases, with 10 bases sitting between them. CDR3 nucleotides: TGTGCCAGCAGTTACGGTCTCAATGACGAGCAGTACTTC. It yields the protein CASSYGLNDEQYF.

This chain connects TRBV20-1 to TRBJ1-4; D ambiguous. CDR1 and CDR2 from the germline V gene are DFQATT and SNEGSKA (reference sequence). The CDR3 consists of 13 residues. The ends were cut back, 3 bases at V and 0 bases at J, with 5 bases in the middle. The CDR3 region has the DNA TGCAGTGCTAGGACATCAACTAATGAAAAACTGTTTTTT. Amino acids: CSARTSTNEKLFF.

This clonotype was observed many times. The chain has TRBV29-1 and TRBJ2-1, with a possible D match to TRBD2 (5 bases). The V end was cut by 4 bases, the J end by 0 bases, with 7 bases between. The CDR3 is 13 residues long. The germline V gene has CDR1 SQVTM and CDR2 ANQGSEA. As DNA, the CDR3 is TGCAGCGTTGTAGGAGGCTCCTACAATGAGCAGTTCTTC. As protein: CSVVGGSYNEQFF.

This chain links TRBV3-1 with TRBJ2-5, with 8 nucleotides matching TRBD2. V shed 0 bases, J shed 11 bases, and the junction held 20 bases outside the gene matches. Germline V gives CDR1 LGHDT, CDR2 YNNKEL (reference sequence). This CDR3 comprises 18 residues. The CDR3 region is CASSQDPRAAGEHNEQYF. In nucleotides, the CDR3 is TGTGCCAGCAGCCAAGACCCTCGGGCAGCGGGGGAACACAATGAGCAGTACTTC.

Points on this clonotype: At one of its ends the junction is not consistent with the germline gene, which may arise from a read error. The V and J genes are TRBV7-7 and TRBJ2-5; D uncertain. Looked up from germline, CDR1 is SSHAT and CDR2 is FNYEAQ (reference sequence). The CDR3 consists of 14 residues. CDR3 sequence: CASSLGRIGETQYF. The CDR3 bases are TGTGCTAGCAGCTTAGGTCGCATCGGGGAGACCCAGTACTTC.

This chain connects TRBV7-3 to TRBJ2-1, with D unclear. The CDR3 consists of 14 residues. In germline, CDR1 is SGHTA, CDR2 FQGTGA. Trimming pared 2 bases from V and 8 bases from J, leaving 13 bases between. The CDR3 region has the DNA TGTGCCAGCAGCTTATTAGCCCAAGATCATGAGCAGTTCTTC. Translated, it gives CASSLLAQDHEQFF. Using reference TRBV7-3 and TRBJ2-1 for the parts outside the CDR3, the full variable domain is GAGVSQTPSNKVTEKGKYVELRCDPISGHTALYWYRQSLGQGPEFLIYFQGTGAADDSGLPNDRFFAVRPEGSVSTLKIQRTERGDSAVYLCASSLLAQDHEQFFGPGTRLTVL.

This chain joins TRBV27 and TRBJ2-1, with a weak D call TRBD2 (5 bases). Germline assignment: CDR1 MNHEY and CDR2 SMNVEV (reference sequence). CDR3 length equals 14 residues. V lost 4 bases and J 2 bases, leaving 9 bases between the germline ends. Written as DNA, the CDR3 is TGTGCCAGCAGTTCCCCCGGGACCTACAATGAGCAGTTCTTC. Protein sequence: CASSSPGTYNEQFF.